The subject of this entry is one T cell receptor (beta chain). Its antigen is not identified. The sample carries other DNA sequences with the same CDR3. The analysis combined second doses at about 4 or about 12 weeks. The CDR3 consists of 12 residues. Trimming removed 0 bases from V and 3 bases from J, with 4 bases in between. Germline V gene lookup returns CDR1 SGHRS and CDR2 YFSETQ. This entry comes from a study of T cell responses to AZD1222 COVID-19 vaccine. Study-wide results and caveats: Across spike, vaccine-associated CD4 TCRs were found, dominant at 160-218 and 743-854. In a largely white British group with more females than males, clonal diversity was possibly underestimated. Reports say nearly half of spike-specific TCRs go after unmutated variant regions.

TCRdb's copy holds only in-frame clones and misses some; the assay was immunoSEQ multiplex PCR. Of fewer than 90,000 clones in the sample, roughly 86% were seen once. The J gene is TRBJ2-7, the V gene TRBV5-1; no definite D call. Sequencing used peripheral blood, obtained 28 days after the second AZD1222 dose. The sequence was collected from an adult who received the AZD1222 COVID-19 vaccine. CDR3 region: CASSLVGYEQYF. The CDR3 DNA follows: TGCGCCAGCAGCTTGGTCGGCTACGAGCAGTACTTC.